The rows below give T cell receptor beta chains drawn from one sample of a study of blood T cell repertoires in COVID-19. Clones were read by immunoSEQ multiplex PCR, and TCRdb kept only the in-frame ones, dropping some. The sample holds some 320,000 clones; around 86% are singletons and the top ten take about 5.2%. The sample comprised PBMCs or T cells enriched from blood (not recorded which). All receptors derive from a man aged 55 to 70 who had recovered from COVID-19. The CDR3 runs from the conserved cysteine through the conserved F or W. Fields, in order: D gene, J gene, V gene, CDR3 protein. D genes are given only for firm matches.

>TRBD2|TRBJ2-3|TRBV3-1/TRBV3-2
CASSRNSAGGPSTDTQYF
>-|TRBJ1-1|TRBV24-1
CATSDLPSLRLKNTEAFF
>-|TRBJ2-7|TRBV7-9
CASSLAGGPTYEQYF
>TRBD1|TRBJ1-1|TRBV28
CASSLRGQGRTEAFF
>TRBD1|TRBJ1-3|TRBV30
CAWTGQLISGNTIYF
>TRBD2|TRBJ2-1|TRBV5-4
CASSLAASGRREQFF
>-|TRBJ2-1|TRBV2
CASSYSVEQFF
>-|TRBJ1-3|TRBV5-1
CASSLRYESSGNTIYF
>-|TRBJ1-2|TRBV6-2/TRBV6-3
CASSYGGVSIRGYTF
>TRBD1|TRBJ1-4|TRBV24-1
CATSEAGQAGNEKLFF
>-|TRBJ1-4|TRBV18
CASSPKGQGEKLFF
>-|TRBJ2-5|TRBV6-5
CASSYSRLGGGETQYF
>-|TRBJ2-7|TRBV6-5
CASGRTPGEQYF
>TRBD2|TRBJ2-5|TRBV5-1
CASSWGLAGVGETQYF
>-|TRBJ2-2|TRBV7-9
CASSRWTDNGELFF
>TRBD1|TRBJ1-4|TRBV28
CASSFRRGNEKLFF
>-|TRBJ1-3|TRBV28
CASSYTESSGNTIYF
>-|TRBJ1-2|TRBV15
CATSRVQSTYGYTF
>-|TRBJ2-2|TRBV2
CASSEYSSGNTGELFF
>TRBD2|TRBJ2-2|TRBV27
CASSASGRQINTGELFF
>-|TRBJ1-1|TRBV11-3
CASKSHGNTEAFF
>-|TRBJ1-1|TRBV6-5
CASSYSPGRAFF
>-|TRBJ2-6|TRBV19
CASSIRGRLVSGANVLTF
>-|TRBJ1-2|TRBV11-2
CASSLAGAYGYTF
>-|TRBJ2-2|TRBV24-1
CATSRANGELFF
>TRBD1|TRBJ1-6|TRBV18
CASSLGTGGNSPLHF
>TRBD1|TRBJ2-7|TRBV27
CASRVGGTGSYEQYF
>TRBD1|TRBJ2-7|TRBV6-5
CASSYGQGRYYEQYF
>TRBD1|TRBJ1-2|TRBV6-5
CASSSGQGRGYTF
>TRBD2|TRBJ2-7|TRBV28
CASRPGATSGRGHEQYF
>-|TRBJ1-1|TRBV5-1
CASSLGRGSMNTEAFF
>TRBD2|TRBJ2-3|TRBV5-4
CASSRLAGGGDTQYF
>TRBD2|TRBJ2-1|TRBV30
CAWSIRTSGSRNEQFF
>-|TRBJ1-3|TRBV21-1
CASSPRDRGHPSGNTIYF
>-|TRBJ2-1|TRBV9
CASSVVGARGYNEQFF
>-|TRBJ1-2|TRBV6-2/TRBV6-3
CASSYRGREDYGYTF
>-|TRBJ1-5|TRBV27
CASSLSPGGGGNQPQHF
>-|TRBJ1-1|TRBV19
CASSFLGQMNTEAFF
>-|TRBJ2-7|TRBV30
CAWGGHVRGEQYF
>-|TRBJ1-3|TRBV13
CASSPGGNTIYF
>TRBD1|TRBJ2-7|TRBV7-8
CASSLGSQGASYEQYF
>TRBD2|TRBJ2-3|TRBV5-5
CASSLKLAGRTDTQYF
>-|TRBJ2-2|TRBV15
CATSRVRASANTGELFF
>TRBD1|TRBJ1-4|TRBV15
CATETGGQNEKLFF